This paragraph covers one T cell receptor (beta chain) sequence. Produced via immunoSEQ multiplex PCR; TCRdb's table is partial and in-frame only. Of 40,000 to 50,000 clones in the sample, approximately 93% were seen once. This sample is part of a study of T cell changes during pregnancy in multiple sclerosis. This CDR3 contains 17 residues. With V trimmed by 1 base and J by 1 base, 5 bases remained unmatched. Germline CDR1 and CDR2: SGHVS and FQNEAQ. The source material was CD4+ T cells from peripheral blood mononuclear cells, sampled in the third trimester of pregnancy. The rearrangement uses TRBV7-8 and TRBJ2-1; 9 positions match TRBD1. This receptor was obtained from a female donor with multiple sclerosis, enrolled in a pregnancy study. The CDR3 DNA sequence: TGTGCCAGCAGCTTAGTCAGGACAGGGGTTTCCTACAATGAGCAGTTCTTC. Its translation: CASSLVRTGVSYNEQFF.